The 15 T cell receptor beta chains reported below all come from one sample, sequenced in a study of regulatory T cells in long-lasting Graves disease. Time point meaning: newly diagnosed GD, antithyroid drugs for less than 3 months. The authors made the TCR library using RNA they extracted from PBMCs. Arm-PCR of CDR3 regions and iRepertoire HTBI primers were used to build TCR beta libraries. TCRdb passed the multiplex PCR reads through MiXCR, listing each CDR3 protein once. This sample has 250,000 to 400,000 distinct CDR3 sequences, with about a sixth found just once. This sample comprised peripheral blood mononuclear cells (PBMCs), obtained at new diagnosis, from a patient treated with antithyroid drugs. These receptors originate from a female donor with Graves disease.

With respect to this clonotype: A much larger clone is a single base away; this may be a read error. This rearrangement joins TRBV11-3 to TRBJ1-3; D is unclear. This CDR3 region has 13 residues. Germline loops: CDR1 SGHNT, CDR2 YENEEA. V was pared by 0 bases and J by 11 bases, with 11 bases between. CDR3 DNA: TGTGCCAGCAGCTTAGATGAAGTGGACGCCATATATTTT. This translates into CASSLDEVDAIYF.

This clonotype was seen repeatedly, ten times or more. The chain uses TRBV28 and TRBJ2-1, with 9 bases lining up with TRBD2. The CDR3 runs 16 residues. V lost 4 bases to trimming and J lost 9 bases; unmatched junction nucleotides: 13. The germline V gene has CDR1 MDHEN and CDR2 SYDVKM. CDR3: CASSSTVSGSSIEQFF. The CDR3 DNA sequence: TGTGCCAGCAGTTCGACCGTTAGCGGGAGTAGTATTGAGCAGTTCTTC.

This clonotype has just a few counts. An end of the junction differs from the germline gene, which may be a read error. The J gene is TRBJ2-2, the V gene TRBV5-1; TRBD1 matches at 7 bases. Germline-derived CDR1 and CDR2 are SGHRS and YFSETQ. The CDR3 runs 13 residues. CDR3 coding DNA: TGTGCCAGCAGCTCAGGGGGCACCGGGGAGCTGTTTTTT. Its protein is CASSSGGTGELFF.

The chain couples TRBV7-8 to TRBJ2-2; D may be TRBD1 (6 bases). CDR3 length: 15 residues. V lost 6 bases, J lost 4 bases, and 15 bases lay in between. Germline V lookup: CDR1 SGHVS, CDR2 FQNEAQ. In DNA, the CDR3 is TGTGCCAGCAGAAACAGGGTGATAGCCACCGGGGAGCTGTTTTTT. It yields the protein CASRNRVIATGELFF.

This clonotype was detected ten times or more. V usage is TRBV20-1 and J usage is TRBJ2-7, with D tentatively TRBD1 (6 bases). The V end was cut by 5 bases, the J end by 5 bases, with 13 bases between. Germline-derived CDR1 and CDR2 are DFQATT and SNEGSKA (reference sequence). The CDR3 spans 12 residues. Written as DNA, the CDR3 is TGCAGTGCTGGACAGCAGGGTAACGAGCAGTACTTC. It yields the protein CSAGQQGNEQYF.

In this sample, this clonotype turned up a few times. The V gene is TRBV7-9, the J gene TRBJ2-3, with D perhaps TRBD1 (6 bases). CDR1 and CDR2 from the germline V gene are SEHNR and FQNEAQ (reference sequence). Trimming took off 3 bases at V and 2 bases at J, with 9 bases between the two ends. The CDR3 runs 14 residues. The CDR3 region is CASSFTGNTDTQYF. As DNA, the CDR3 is TGTGCCAGCAGCTTCACAGGGAACACAGATACGCAGTATTTT.

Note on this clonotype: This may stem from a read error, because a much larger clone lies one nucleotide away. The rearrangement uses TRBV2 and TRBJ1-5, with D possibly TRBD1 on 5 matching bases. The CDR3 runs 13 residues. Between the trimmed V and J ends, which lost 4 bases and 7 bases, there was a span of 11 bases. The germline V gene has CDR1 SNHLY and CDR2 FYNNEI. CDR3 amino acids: CASSVGDLQPQHF. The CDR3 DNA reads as TGTGCCAGCAGTGTGGGGGATCTCCAGCCCCAGCATTTT.

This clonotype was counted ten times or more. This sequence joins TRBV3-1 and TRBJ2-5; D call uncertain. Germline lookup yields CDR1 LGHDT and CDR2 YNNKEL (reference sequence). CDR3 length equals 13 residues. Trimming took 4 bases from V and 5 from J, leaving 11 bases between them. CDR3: CASSLQHGETQYF. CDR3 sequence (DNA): TGTGCCAGCAGCCTTCAACACGGGGAGACCCAGTACTTC.

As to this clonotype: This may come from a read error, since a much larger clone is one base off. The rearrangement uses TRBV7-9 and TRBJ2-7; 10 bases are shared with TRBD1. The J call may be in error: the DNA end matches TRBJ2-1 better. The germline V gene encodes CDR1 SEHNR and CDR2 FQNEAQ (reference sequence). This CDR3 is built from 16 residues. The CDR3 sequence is CASSPGGTGAYNEQFF. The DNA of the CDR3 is TGTGCCAGCAGCCCAGGAGGGACAGGGGCCTACAATGAGCAGTTCTTC.

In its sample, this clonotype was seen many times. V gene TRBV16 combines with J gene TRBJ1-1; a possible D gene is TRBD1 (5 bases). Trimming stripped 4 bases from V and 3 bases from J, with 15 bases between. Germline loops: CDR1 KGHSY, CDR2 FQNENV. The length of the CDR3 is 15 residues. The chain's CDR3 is CASSPGGNRDTEAFF. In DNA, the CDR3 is TGTGCCAGCAGCCCGGGGGGAAATCGTGACACTGAAGCTTTCTTT.

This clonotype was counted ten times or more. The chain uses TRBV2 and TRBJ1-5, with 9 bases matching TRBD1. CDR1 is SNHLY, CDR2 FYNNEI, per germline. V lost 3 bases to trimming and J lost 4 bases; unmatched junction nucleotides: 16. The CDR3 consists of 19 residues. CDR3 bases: TGTGCCAGCAGTGACCTAATGACAGGGGGAAATCTTTGGAATCAGCCCCAGCATTTT. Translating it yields CASSDLMTGGNLWNQPQHF.

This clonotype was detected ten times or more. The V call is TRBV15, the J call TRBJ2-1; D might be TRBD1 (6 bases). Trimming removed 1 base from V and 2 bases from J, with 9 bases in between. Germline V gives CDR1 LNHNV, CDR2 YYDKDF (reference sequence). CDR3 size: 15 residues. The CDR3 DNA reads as TGTGCCACCAGCAGAGGGGGGCCAACCTACAATGAGCAGTTCTTC. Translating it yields CATSRGGPTYNEQFF.

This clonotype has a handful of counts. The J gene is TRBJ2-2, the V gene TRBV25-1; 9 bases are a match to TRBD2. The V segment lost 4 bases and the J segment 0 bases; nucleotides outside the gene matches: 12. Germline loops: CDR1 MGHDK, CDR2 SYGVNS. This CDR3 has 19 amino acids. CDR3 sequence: CASSVRSSGIDPNTGELFF. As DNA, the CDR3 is TGTGCCAGCAGTGTTCGGTCTAGCGGGATTGATCCGAACACCGGGGAGCTGTTTTTT.

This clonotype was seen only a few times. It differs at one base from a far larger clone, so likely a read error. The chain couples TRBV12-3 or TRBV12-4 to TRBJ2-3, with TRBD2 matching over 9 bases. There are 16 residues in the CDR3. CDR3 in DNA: TGTGCCAGCAGGGGGAGGCGGGAGGGCCCCACAGATACGCGGTATTTT. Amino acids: CASRGRREGPTDTRYF.

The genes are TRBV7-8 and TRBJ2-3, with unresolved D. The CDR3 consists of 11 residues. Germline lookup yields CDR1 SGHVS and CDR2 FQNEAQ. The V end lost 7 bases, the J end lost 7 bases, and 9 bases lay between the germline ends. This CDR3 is CASTSQNTQYF. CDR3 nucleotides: TGTGCCAGCACCAGCCAAAATACGCAGTATTTT. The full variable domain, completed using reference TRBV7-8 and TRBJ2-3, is GAGVSQSPRYKVAKRGQDVALRCDPISGHVSLFWYQQALGQGPEFLTYFQNEAQLDKSGLPSDRFFAERPEGSVSTLKIQRTQQEDSAVYLCASTSQNTQYFGPGTRLTVL.